The 19 T cell receptor beta chains listed next were all sequenced from one sample in a study of T cell responses to AZD1222 COVID-19 vaccine. Profiled with immunoSEQ multiplex PCR; TCRdb holds only in-frame clones, not every one. Among roughly 120,000 clones listed, 75% to 90% were seen once. This sample comprised peripheral blood, obtained on day 0 of AZD1222 vaccination. Receptors were obtained from an adult in good health.

The rearrangement joins TRBV6-1 to TRBJ1-2; 7 bases fit TRBD1. V lost 4 bases and J lost 5; bases outside the gene matches: 22. Germline V lookup: CDR1 MNHNS, CDR2 SASEGT. CDR3 length equals 19 residues. CDR3 coding DNA: TGTGCCAGCAGTGCCCGAAATCCGGGACAGTACCTCCTGAGGTATGGCTACACCTTC. This gives the protein CASSARNPGQYLLRYGYTF.

This chain connects TRBV29-1 to TRBJ1-1; possible D gene TRBD1, 5 bases. Germline CDR1 reads SQVTM; CDR2 reads ANQGSEA. The CDR3 is 13 amino acids. V was trimmed by 4 bases and J by 1 base, leaving 10 bases between them. CDR3 DNA sequence: TGCAGCGTTGGTGGGGGAGGGAACACTGAAGCTTTCTTT. Translated: CSVGGGGNTEAFF.

The J gene is TRBJ2-5, the V gene TRBV6-2 or TRBV6-3, with D maybe TRBD2 (6 bases). This CDR3 has 14 residues. Germline lookup yields CDR1 MNHEY and CDR2 SVGEGT. V lost 2 bases and J lost 7, with 14 bases in between. CDR3 in DNA: TGTGCCAGCAGTTACCCGGGGACTGGTTCGACCCAGTACTTC. Translation gives CASSYPGTGSTQYF.

The genes are TRBV11-3 and TRBJ2-5; tentative D call: TRBD2 (6 bases). The CDR3 totals 14 residues. CDR1 and CDR2 from the germline V gene are SGHNT and YENEEA. Trimming took off 1 base at V and 1 base at J, with 7 bases between the two ends. The CDR3 nucleotides read TGTGCCAGCAGCTTAGTACTAGCCCAAGAGACCCAGTACTTC. Encoded protein: CASSLVLAQETQYF.

This clone was found once. The rearrangement joins TRBV24-1 to TRBJ2-2, with D possibly called TRBD1 or TRBD2 (5 bases each). Deletions cut 1 base from V and 4 bases from J, with 12 bases between. The CDR3 has 16 amino acids. CDR1 and CDR2 from the germline V gene are KGHDR and SFDVKD. DNA of the CDR3: TGTGCCACCAGTGATTTAGTCGGGGCAGGCACCGGGGAGCTGTTTTTT. As protein: CATSDLVGAGTGELFF.

V usage is TRBV15 and J usage is TRBJ2-7; TRBD2 matches 9 bases. Germline values: CDR1 LNHNV, CDR2 YYDKDF (reference sequence). This CDR3 is built from 18 residues. J gave up 3 bases and V 0 bases, and 12 bases lay outside the gene matches. The DNA for the CDR3 is TGTGCCACCAGCAGAGATGGGTTAGCGGGAGTCTTGGGCTACGAGCAGTACTTC. Residues: CATSRDGLAGVLGYEQYF.

The chain uses TRBV18 and TRBJ2-7; D is unresolved. The CDR3 has 14 residues. The germline CDR1 and CDR2 sequences are KGHSH and LQKENI. V was shortened by 0 bases and J by 7 bases, with 13 bases between the two germline ends. The CDR3: CASSPPEPGREQYF. The CDR3 coding sequence is TGTGCCAGCTCACCACCGGAACCAGGAAGGGAGCAGTACTTC.

The chain couples TRBV5-4 to TRBJ2-3; D not certain. The CDR3 is made up of 14 amino acids. Germline V CDR1 and CDR2: SGHNT, YYREEE (reference sequence). V was shortened by 2 bases and J by 7 bases, with 14 bases between the two germline ends. The CDR3 protein is CASSFGLFKNTQYF. The DNA for the CDR3 is TGTGCCAGCAGCTTTGGGCTATTTAAGAATACGCAGTATTTT.

V gene TRBV9 combines with J gene TRBJ1-2; maybe TRBD1 (6 bases). The CDR3 is 16 amino acids. Trimming pared 0 bases from V and 1 base from J, leaving 13 bases between. Per the germline V gene, CDR1 is SGDLS and CDR2 is YYNGEE. DNA for the CDR3: TGTGCCAGCAGCGTAGGCGGACAGAACGTTAACTATGGCTACACCTTC. It translates to CASSVGGQNVNYGYTF.

This clone showed up just once. The chain couples TRBV19 to TRBJ1-4, with unresolved D. There are 12 residues in the CDR3. Germline V CDR1 and CDR2: LNHDA, SQIVND (reference sequence). Trimming stripped 5 bases from V and 14 bases from J, with 15 bases between. CDR3 in amino acids: CASSLVRQRLFF. The CDR3 DNA sequence: TGTGCCAGTAGTCTAGTACGACAACGGCTGTTTTTT.

This clone was detected once. This sequence joins TRBV19 and TRBJ1-5; D gene unclear. Germline V gives CDR1 LNHDA, CDR2 SQIVND (reference sequence). Trimming took 0 bases from V and 12 from J, leaving 12 bases between them. CDR3 length: 13 residues. The CDR3 spells CASSIDLISSQHF. The CDR3, as DNA: TGTGCCAGTAGTATAGATTTGATCTCCAGCCAGCATTTT.

The gene calls are TRBV7-3 and TRBJ1-4; D is possibly TRBD1 (6 bases). Per the germline V gene, CDR1 is SGHTA and CDR2 is FQGTGA. The CDR3 sequence is 15 residues long. V was cut by 5 bases and J by 0 bases, with 10 bases left in between. The CDR3 loop reads CASSRGGATNEKLFF. As DNA, the CDR3 is TGTGCCAGCAGCCGAGGGGGGGCAACTAATGAAAAACTGTTTTTT.

The rearrangement uses TRBV30 and TRBJ2-1, with TRBD2 matching 7 bases. With 0 bases clipped from V and 3 bases from J, the junction kept 8 bases outside the gene matches. The length of the CDR3 is 16 residues. Looked up from germline, CDR1 is GTSNPN and CDR2 is SVGIG (reference sequence). The CDR3 loop reads CAWSVLGGSGYNEQFF. In DNA form, the CDR3 reads TGTGCCTGGAGTGTACTTGGCGGGAGTGGCTACAATGAGCAGTTCTTC. The whole variable domain, filled in from reference TRBV30 and TRBJ2-1, reads SQTIHQWPATLVQPVGSPLSLECTVEGTSNPNLYWYRQAAGRGLQLLFYSVGIGQISSEVPQNLSASRPQDRQFILSSKKLLLSDSGFYLCAWSVLGGSGYNEQFFGPGTRLTVL.

The chain has TRBV4-1 and TRBJ2-1; TRBD2 matches at 9 bases. The CDR3 has 15 residues. The V segment lost 1 base and the J segment 7 bases; nucleotides outside the gene matches: 5. Germline-derived CDR1 and CDR2 are MGHRA and YSYEKL. The CDR3 sequence is CASSQVGREGNEQFF. The CDR3 nucleotides read TGCGCCAGCAGCCAAGTCGGGCGGGAGGGTAATGAGCAGTTCTTC.

The chain couples TRBV18 to TRBJ1-6, with D hard to call. Germline V lookup: CDR1 KGHSH, CDR2 LQKENI. CDR3 length: 15 residues. V was shortened by 1 base and J by 7 bases, with 11 bases between the two germline ends. Here the CDR3 DNA reads TGTGCCAGCTCACCACGGCAGGAATTGAATTCACCCCTCCACTTT. This encodes CASSPRQELNSPLHF.

DNA of the CDR3: TGTGCCAGCAGGTCCGATCTGAACACTGAAGCTTTCTTT. Translating gives CASRSDLNTEAFF. The rearrangement links TRBV7-3 to TRBJ1-1; D not resolved. The V end was cut by 6 bases, the J end by 0 bases, with 8 bases between. The CDR3 covers 13 residues. The germline CDR1 and CDR2 sequences are SGHTA and FQGTGA.

The rearrangement links TRBV11-3 to TRBJ2-2; 7 nucleotides line up with TRBD2. CDR3 length: 19 residues. Trimming removed 4 bases from V and 1 base from J; junction bases left unmatched: 15. CDR1 is SGHNT, CDR2 YENEEA, per germline. The CDR3 coding sequence is TGTGCCAGCAGCTGGGACGAGGGGATCCTAGCGGAGAACACCGGGGAGCTGTTTTTT. It translates to CASSWDEGILAENTGELFF.

The table lists this clone with a few counts. The rearrangement uses TRBV7-7 and TRBJ2-2; D may be TRBD2 (6 bases). The CDR3 runs 14 residues. Germline loops: CDR1 SSHAT, CDR2 FNYEAQ (reference sequence). V was clipped by 5 bases and J by 6 bases, with 13 bases between them. The CDR3 bases are TGTGCCAGCAGCCTAAGCGGGCGGGCCGGGGAGCTGTTTTTT. As protein: CASSLSGRAGELFF.

This clone was found a few times. The V and J genes are TRBV6-5 and TRBJ1-2; the match to TRBD1 covers 8 bases. The CDR3 runs to 14 residues. Germline CDR1 is MNHEY and CDR2 is SVGAGI. After removal of 6 bases from V and 4 bases from J, the junction contained 7 bases not matched to a gene. CDR3 bases: TGTGCCAGCAGCCGGACAGGGACCCTCTATGGCTACACCTTC. Amino acid sequence: CASSRTGTLYGYTF.